This entry is about one TCR beta chain. Its antigen remains unidentified. Isolated RNA was reverse transcribed in full, so expressed TCRB transcripts were sequenced. Data came from immunoSEQ multiplex PCR; TCRdb stores just in-frame clones and leaves some out. Of 20,000 to 30,000 clones listed, around 63% are singletons. This record belongs to a study of beta chain features in type 1 diabetes. Study-wide background: On cell yields, gender and age, patients and healthy donors were similar. Notes on the study in general: Moderate yet significant TCRB CDR3 shortening was seen in Type 1 diabetes patients in all four CD4+ subsets. In these data, an HLA type influence on TCRB rearrangement remained unresolved.

One heparinised blood draw averaging approximately 120 mL was given by each donor. CD45RO/CCR7/CD25/CD127/CD95/CD27 sorting isolated CD4+ naive, central memory, regulatory and stem cell-like memory cells. Germline V gene lookup returns CDR1 SGHVS and CDR2 FQNEAQ. The length of the CDR3 is 16 residues. The V gene end was trimmed by 2 bases and the J gene end by 5 bases; junction bases not matched to a gene: 11. The clonotype originates from a man younger than 35 with type 1 diabetes. The specimen was Tregs from blood. V and J are TRBV7-8 and TRBJ2-5; TRBD2 matches at 7 bases. The CDR3: CASSLYPGRGLETQYF. The CDR3 nucleotides read TGTGCCAGCAGCTTATATCCTGGGAGGGGTCTGGAGACCCAGTACTTC.